Presented here are 19 T cell receptor beta chains from one specimen sequenced in a study of T cells in Graves' hyperthyroidism and ophthalmopathy. The source material, RNA transcripts, was used to amplify TCR beta CDR3 regions. First-round RT-PCR targeting the TCR CDR3 was performed with the HTBI primer set. Using its own MiXCR run on the multiplex PCR reads, TCRdb lists one record per CDR3 protein. This table has approximately 300,000 distinct CDR3 sequences, over 15% appearing once. Input material: blood. Source of these receptors: a woman aged 55-75 years with Graves' ophthalmopathy.

The rearrangement joins TRBV10-3 to TRBJ2-1; TRBD1 aligns across 7 bases. Germline loops: CDR1 ENHRY, CDR2 SYGVKD. V shed 7 bases and J 1 base; nucleotides not matched to a gene: 10. CDR3 length: 16 residues. Here the CDR3 reads CAINYPDRLSYNEQFF. In DNA, the CDR3 is TGTGCCATCAACTACCCGGACAGGTTGTCCTACAATGAGCAGTTCTTC.

The rearrangement uses TRBV4-3 and TRBJ2-5, with D possibly matching TRBD2 (7 bases). This CDR3 comprises 17 residues. V was trimmed by 4 bases and J by 4 bases, leaving 22 bases between them. Germline CDR1 is LGHNA and CDR2 is YSLEER. This CDR3 reads CASSPYGGGRAVETQYF. The CDR3 coding sequence is TGCGCCAGCAGCCCTTACGGAGGGGGGAGGGCCGTAGAGACCCAGTACTTC.

This clonotype appeared many times. V gene TRBV3-1 combines with J gene TRBJ2-2; 7 positions agree with TRBD2. From germline, CDR1 is LGHDT and CDR2 YNNKEL (reference sequence). V was pared by 0 bases and J by 6 bases, with 4 bases of the junction left unmatched. This CDR3 has 15 amino acids. The CDR3 loop reads CASSQDLLASGELFF. The CDR3 nucleotides are TGTGCCAGCAGCCAAGACCTACTAGCGTCCGGGGAGCTGTTTTTT.

In its sample, this clonotype was seen a few times. This rearrangement joins TRBV7-2 to TRBJ2-7; TRBD2 matches at 8 bases. The CDR3 loop spans 15 amino acids. Looked up from germline, CDR1 is SGHTA and CDR2 is FQGNSA. The V gene end was trimmed by 5 bases and the J gene end by 0 bases; junction bases not matched to a gene: 6. The CDR3 protein is CASSTTSGRSYEQYF. In DNA form, the CDR3 reads TGTGCCAGCAGCACAACTAGCGGTCGCTCCTACGAGCAGTACTTC.

This clonotype was seen repeatedly, ten times or more. J is TRBJ2-7 and V is TRBV6-1; the match to TRBD1 covers 9 bases. From germline, CDR1 is MNHNS and CDR2 SASEGT. CDR3 size: 14 residues. Trimming removed 4 bases from V and 4 bases from J; junction bases left unmatched: 5. CDR3 in DNA: TGTGCCAGCAGTGGGGACAGGGTTGCATACGAGCAGTACTTC. Its translation is CASSGDRVAYEQYF.

This chain links TRBV5-4 with TRBJ2-2; D is tentatively TRBD1 or TRBD2 (5 bases each). The V gene lost 2 bases and the J gene lost 1 base, with 12 bases spanning the gap. CDR3 length equals 16 residues. Germline V lookup: CDR1 SGHNT, CDR2 YYREEE (reference sequence). The CDR3 DNA sequence: TGTGCCAGCAGCTTTGGGGGTATTAAGAACACCGGGGAGCTGTTTTTT. It specifies CASSFGGIKNTGELFF.

This clonotype was detected ten times or more. V gene TRBV6-2 or TRBV6-3 combines with J gene TRBJ1-1, with 7 bases identical to TRBD1. CDR3 size: 14 residues. CDR1 and CDR2 from the germline V gene are MNHEY and SVGEGT. J gave up 6 bases and V 5 bases, and 9 bases lay outside the gene matches. CDR3 in DNA: TGTGCCAGCAGTAGACAGGGTGTAGTTGCTGAAGCTTTCTTT. This gives the protein CASSRQGVVAEAFF.

This clonotype was observed a handful of times. The chain recombines TRBV29-1 with TRBJ2-4; D is undetermined. Trimming cost V 7 bases and J 9 bases, with 16 bases left between them. The CDR3 spans 12 residues. Looked up from germline, CDR1 is SQVTM and CDR2 is ANQGSEA. CDR3 sequence: CSGKGKTGIQYF. The CDR3 DNA follows: TGCAGCGGGAAGGGCAAAACGGGCATTCAGTACTTC.

This clonotype was seen many times. The chain recombines TRBV12-3 or TRBV12-4 with TRBJ1-5, with D hard to call. CDR3 length: 14 residues. V was clipped by 6 bases and J by 4 bases, with 13 bases between them. CDR3 sequence reads: CASSPVLGNQPQHF. For the CDR3, the DNA is TGTGCCAGCAGCCCCGTTTTAGGGAATCAGCCCCAGCATTTT.

The table lists this clonotype with many counts. The chain uses TRBV5-1 and TRBJ2-1; 8 bases are shared with TRBD2. Germline CDR1 SGHRS, CDR2 YFSETQ. The CDR3 is 15 residues long. V gave up 2 bases and J gave up 12 bases; unmatched junction bases: 13. CDR3 in DNA: TGCGCCAGCAGCTTTAGCGGGACTCGCCTTTGGTGGCAGTTCTTC. This codes for CASSFSGTRLWWQFF. Supplemented by reference TRBV5-1 and TRBJ2-1, the full variable domain reads KAGVTQTPRYLIKTRGQQVTLSCSPISGHRSVSWYQQTPGQGLQFLFEYFSETQRNKGNFPGRFSGRQFSNSRSEMNVSTLELGDSALYLCASSFSGTRLWWQFFGPGTRLTVL.

This clonotype came up many times. The chain couples TRBV30 to TRBJ1-5; perhaps TRBD1 as D (6 bases). V was pared by 2 bases and J by 4 bases, with 9 bases between. The CDR3 is 13 residues long. The V gene's germline CDR1 is GTSNPN and CDR2 SVGIG (reference sequence). In DNA form, the CDR3 reads TGTGCCTGGAGTTTCAGGGGAAATCAGCCCCAGCATTTT. Translated: CAWSFRGNQPQHF.

With respect to this clonotype: A much larger clone differs by one base, so this may be a read error. V usage is TRBV6-2 or TRBV6-3 and J usage is TRBJ2-7, with D possibly being TRBD1 or TRBD2 (5 bases each). The better agreement between TRBJ2-1 and the DNA end casts doubt on the J call. CDR3 length equals 15 residues. Per germline, CDR1 MNHEY and CDR2 SVGEGT. The CDR3 region is CATRRVGDPAYEQFF. The CDR3 DNA sequence: TGTGCCACCAGACGGGTCGGGGACCCGGCCTACGAGCAGTTCTTC.

V is TRBV5-1 and J is TRBJ2-7; 10 nucleotides match TRBD1. Germline-derived CDR1 and CDR2 are SGHRS and YFSETQ. Unmatched junction bases numbered 8, after V lost 3 bases and J lost 5 bases. The CDR3 sequence is 15 residues long. The CDR3 nucleotides are TGCGCCAGCAGCTATCTTTCGGGACAGGGGAACGAGCAGTACTTC. It specifies CASSYLSGQGNEQYF.

Ten or more counts support this clonotype. The chain joins TRBV29-1 to TRBJ1-2; perhaps TRBD1 as D (6 bases). The CDR3 runs to 15 residues. CDR1 and CDR2 (germline): SQVTM, ANQGSEA. V lost 4 bases to trimming and J lost 3 bases, with 18 bases between them. CDR3 residues: CSVGKTGSGDYGYTF. The DNA of the CDR3 is TGCAGCGTTGGTAAAACAGGGTCGGGGGACTATGGCTACACCTTC.

The chain uses TRBV4-2 and TRBJ1-2; a possible D gene is TRBD1 (5 bases). CDR3 length equals 14 residues. V shed 0 bases and J shed 3 bases, with 8 bases lying between them. Looked up from germline, CDR1 is LGHNA and CDR2 is YNFKEQ. This CDR3 reads CASSQESRDYGYTF. DNA of the CDR3: TGTGCCAGCAGCCAAGAGAGCAGGGACTATGGCTACACCTTC.

Note on this clonotype: A much larger clone differs by one base, so this may be a read error. The V call is TRBV7-9, the J call TRBJ2-1; maybe TRBD2 (6 bases). CDR1 and CDR2 from the germline V gene are SEHNR and FQNEAQ (reference sequence). The CDR3 spans 12 residues. The DNA of the CDR3 is TGTGCCTGCAGCTTGGTGGGAGGTGAGCAGTTCTTC. Protein sequence: CACSLVGGEQFF.

This clonotype was seen more than once but under ten times. V is TRBV24-1 and J is TRBJ2-7; D is possibly TRBD1 (6 bases). Trimming stripped 0 bases from V and 3 bases from J, with 23 bases between. Germline V lookup: CDR1 KGHDR, CDR2 SFDVKD. The CDR3 consists of 19 residues. CDR3 nucleotide sequence: TGTGCCACCAGTGATTTGAACCCAGGGTGGACAGAGGGTGGCTACGAGCAGTACTTC. Protein sequence: CATSDLNPGWTEGGYEQYF.

This chain joins TRBV7-9 and TRBJ2-2; D remains ambiguous. The germline V and J ends were trimmed by 11 bases and 4 bases, with 14 bases remaining between them. CDR3 length: 13 amino acids. CDR1 and CDR2 from the germline V gene are SEHNR and FQNEAQ (reference sequence). The CDR3 protein is CAARVTLTGELFF. The CDR3 bases are TGTGCCGCAAGGGTTACTCTCACCGGGGAGCTGTTTTTT.

For this clonotype: This could be a read error, since a much larger clone is one nucleotide away. This rearrangement joins TRBV6-8 to TRBJ1-4; D is ambiguous. The CDR3 consists of 18 residues. In germline, CDR1 is MNHGY, CDR2 SAAAGT. The chain's CDR3 is CASNYSYGDRETNEKLFF. In nucleotides, the CDR3 is TGTGCCAGCAATTACTCGTACGGGGATAGGGAAACTAATGAAAAACTGTTTTTT.